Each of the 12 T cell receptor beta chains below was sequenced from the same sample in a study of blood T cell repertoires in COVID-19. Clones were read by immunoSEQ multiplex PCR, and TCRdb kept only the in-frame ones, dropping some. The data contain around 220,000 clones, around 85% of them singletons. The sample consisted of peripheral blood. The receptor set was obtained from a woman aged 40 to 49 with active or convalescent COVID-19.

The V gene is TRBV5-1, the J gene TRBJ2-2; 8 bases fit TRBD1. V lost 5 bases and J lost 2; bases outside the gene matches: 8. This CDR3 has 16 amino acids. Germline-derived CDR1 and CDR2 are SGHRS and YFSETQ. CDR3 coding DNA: TGCGCCAGCAGTCATGGACAGGGACGCAACACCGGGGAGCTGTTTTTT. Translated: CASSHGQGRNTGELFF. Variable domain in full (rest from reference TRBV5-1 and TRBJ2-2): KAGVTQTPRYLIKTRGQQVTLSCSPISGHRSVSWYQQTPGQGLQFLFEYFSETQRNKGNFPGRFSGRQFSNSRSEMNVSTLELGDSALYLCASSHGQGRNTGELFFGEGSRLTVL.

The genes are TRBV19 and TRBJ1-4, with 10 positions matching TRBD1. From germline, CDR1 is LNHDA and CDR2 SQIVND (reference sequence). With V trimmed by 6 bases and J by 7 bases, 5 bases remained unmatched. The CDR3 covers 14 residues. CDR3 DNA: TGTGCCAGTAGCCGGGACAGGGGAGGTGAAAAACTGTTTTTT. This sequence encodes CASSRDRGGEKLFF. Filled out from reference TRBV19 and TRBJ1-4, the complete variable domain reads DGGITQSPKYLFRKEGQNVTLSCEQNLNHDAMYWYRQDPGQGLRLIYYSQIVNDFQKGDIAEGYSVSREKKESFPLTVTSAQKNPTAFYLCASSRDRGGEKLFFGSGTQLSVL.

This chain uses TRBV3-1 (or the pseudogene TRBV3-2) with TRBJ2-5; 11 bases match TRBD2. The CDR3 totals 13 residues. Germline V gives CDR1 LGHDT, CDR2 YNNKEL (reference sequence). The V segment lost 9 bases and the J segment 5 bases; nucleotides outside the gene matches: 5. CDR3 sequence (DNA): TGTGCCAGTAGCGGGGGGGCCCGGGAGACCCAGTACTTC. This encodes CASSGGARETQYF.

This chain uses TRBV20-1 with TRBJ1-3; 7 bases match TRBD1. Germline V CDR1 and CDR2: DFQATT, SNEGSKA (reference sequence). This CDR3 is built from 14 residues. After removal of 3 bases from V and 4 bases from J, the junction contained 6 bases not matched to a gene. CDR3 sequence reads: CSASTGAWGNTIYF. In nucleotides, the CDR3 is TGCAGTGCTAGTACAGGGGCGTGGGGAAACACCATATATTTT.

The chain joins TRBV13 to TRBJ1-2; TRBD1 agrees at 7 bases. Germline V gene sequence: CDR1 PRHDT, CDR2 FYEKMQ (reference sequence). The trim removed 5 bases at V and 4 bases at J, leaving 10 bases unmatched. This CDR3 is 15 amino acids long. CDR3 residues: CASSPPGGGIYGYTF. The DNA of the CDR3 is TGTGCCAGCAGCCCGCCAGGGGGTGGGATCTATGGCTACACCTTC.

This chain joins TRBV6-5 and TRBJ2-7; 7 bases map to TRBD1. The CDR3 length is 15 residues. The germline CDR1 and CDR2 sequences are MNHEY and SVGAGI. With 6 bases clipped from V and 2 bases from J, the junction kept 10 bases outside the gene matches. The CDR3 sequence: CASSLDREPTYEQYF. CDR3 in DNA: TGTGCCAGCAGCCTTGACAGGGAGCCTACCTACGAGCAGTACTTC.

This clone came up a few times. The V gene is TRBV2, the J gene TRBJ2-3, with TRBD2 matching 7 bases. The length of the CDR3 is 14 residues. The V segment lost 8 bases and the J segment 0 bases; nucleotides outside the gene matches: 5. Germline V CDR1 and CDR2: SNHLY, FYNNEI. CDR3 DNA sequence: TGTGCCAGCGGGCGGGACTATAGCACAGATACGCAGTATTTT. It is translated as CASGRDYSTDTQYF.

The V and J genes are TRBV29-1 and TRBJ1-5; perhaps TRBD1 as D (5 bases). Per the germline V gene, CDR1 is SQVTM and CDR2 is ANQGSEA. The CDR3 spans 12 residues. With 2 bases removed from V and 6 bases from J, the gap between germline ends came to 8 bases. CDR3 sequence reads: CSVEHGGQPQHF. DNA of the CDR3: TGCAGCGTTGAACACGGGGGTCAGCCCCAGCATTTT.

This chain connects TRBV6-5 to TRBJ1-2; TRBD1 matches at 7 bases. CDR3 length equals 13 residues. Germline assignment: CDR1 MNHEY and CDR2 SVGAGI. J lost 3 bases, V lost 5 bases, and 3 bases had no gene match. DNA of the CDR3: TGTGCCAGCAGTCAAACAGGGGACTATGGCTACACCTTC. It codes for CASSQTGDYGYTF.

The CDR3 sequence is CASSFLGAYEQYF. The CDR3 bases are TGTGCCAGCAGTTTTCTGGGCGCCTACGAGCAGTACTTC. The rearrangement uses TRBV28 and TRBJ2-7; D is undetermined. The length of the CDR3 is 13 residues. Trimming removed 3 bases from V and 2 bases from J, with 8 bases in between. In germline, CDR1 is MDHEN, CDR2 SYDVKM.

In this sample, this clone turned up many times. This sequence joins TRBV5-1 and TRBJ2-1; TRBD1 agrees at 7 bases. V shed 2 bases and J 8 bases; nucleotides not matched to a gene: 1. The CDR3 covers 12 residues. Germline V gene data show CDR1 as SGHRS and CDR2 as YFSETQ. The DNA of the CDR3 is TGCGCCAGCAGCTTTACAGGGGATGAGCAGTTCTTC. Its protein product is CASSFTGDEQFF.

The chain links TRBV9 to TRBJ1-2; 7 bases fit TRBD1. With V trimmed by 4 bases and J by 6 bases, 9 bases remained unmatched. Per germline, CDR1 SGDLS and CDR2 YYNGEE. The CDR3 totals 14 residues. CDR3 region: CASSFGTAKNGYTF. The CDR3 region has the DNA TGTGCCAGCAGCTTTGGGACAGCCAAGAATGGCTACACCTTC.